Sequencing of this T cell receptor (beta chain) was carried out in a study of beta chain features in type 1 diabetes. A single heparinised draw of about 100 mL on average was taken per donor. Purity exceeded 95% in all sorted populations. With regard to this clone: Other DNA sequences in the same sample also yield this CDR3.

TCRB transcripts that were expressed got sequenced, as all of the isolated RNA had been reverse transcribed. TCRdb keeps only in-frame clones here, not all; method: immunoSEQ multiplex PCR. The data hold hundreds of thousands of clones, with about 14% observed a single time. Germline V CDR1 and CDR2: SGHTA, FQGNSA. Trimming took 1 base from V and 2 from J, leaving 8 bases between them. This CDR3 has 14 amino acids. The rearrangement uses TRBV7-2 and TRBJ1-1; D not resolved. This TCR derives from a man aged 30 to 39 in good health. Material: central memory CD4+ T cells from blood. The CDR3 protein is CASSLGGLNTEAFF. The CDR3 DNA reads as TGTGCCAGCAGCTTAGGAGGCCTAAACACTGAAGCTTTCTTT.